A selection of T cell receptor beta chains follows, all from one sample in a study of blood T cell repertoires in COVID-19. Repertoires were generated with immunoSEQ multiplex PCR, while TCRdb's copy carries only in-frame clones and drops some. Of around 240,000 clones listed, about 90% were seen once; the top ten hold 1.2%. The specimen was PBMCs or T cells enriched from blood (not recorded which). The receptors derive from a human donor in a cohort exposed to, infected with or recovered from COVID-19 (not recorded which). The donor label of this sample is uncertain. Each CDR3 is given with its conserved first and last residue. A D gene is named only where the DNA matches it firmly. Not all rows give a size; the values are once, few, many and, for expanded clones, a class.

D	size	V	J	CDR3	DNA
TRBD1	NA	TRBV19	TRBJ1-1	CAARQGGDTEAFF	TGTGCCGCCCGACAGGGTGGGGACACTGAAGCTTTCTTT
NA	NA	TRBV2	TRBJ2-5	CATNRLQETQYF	TGTGCCACCAATCGGTTACAAGAGACCCAGTACTTC
NA	few	TRBV30	TRBJ1-3	CAWSLGAKGNTIYF	TGTGCCTGGTCTCTGGGGGCGAAAGGAAACACCATATATTTT
NA	NA	TRBV6-5	TRBJ2-7	CASKRQANYEQYF	TGTGCCAGCAAACGGCAGGCCAACTACGAGCAGTACTTC
TRBD1	NA	TRBV5-1	TRBJ2-1	CASSLEQGTIYNEQFF	TGCGCCAGCAGCTTGGAACAGGGGACCATCTACAATGAGCAGTTCTTC
NA	NA	TRBV6-6	TRBJ1-1	CASSYPGQRAEAFF	TGTGCCAGCAGTTACCCCGGACAGAGGGCTGAAGCTTTCTTT
TRBD1	NA	TRBV25-1	TRBJ1-1	CASSAPGQYTEAFF	TGTGCCAGCAGTGCACCGGGACAGTACACTGAAGCTTTCTTT
TRBD2	NA	TRBV7-9	TRBJ2-5	CASSISGGAETQYF	TGTGCCAGCAGCATTAGCGGGGGGGCGGAGACCCAGTACTTC
TRBD1	NA	TRBV30	TRBJ2-1	CAWSDQGANEQFF	TGTGCCTGGAGTGACCAGGGGGCGAATGAGCAGTTCTTC
TRBD1	NA	TRBV11-2	TRBJ2-7	CASSTDRVVLREQYF	TGTGCCAGCAGCACGGACAGGGTGGTCTTGCGCGAGCAGTACTTC
TRBD1	NA	TRBV19	TRBJ1-1	CASGQGFTEAFF	TGTGCCAGCGGACAGGGCTTCACTGAAGCTTTCTTT
NA	NA	TRBV12-3/TRBV12-4	TRBJ2-1	CASSFSLNEQFF	TGTGCCAGCAGTTTTAGTCTTAATGAGCAGTTCTTC
NA	NA	TRBV30	TRBJ1-4	CAWSASGVSGKLFF	TGTGCCTGGAGTGCATCAGGGGTGAGCGGAAAACTGTTTTTT
NA	NA	TRBV5-1	TRBJ1-2	CASSLGGLGSGYTF	TGCGCCAGCAGCTTGGGGGGGCTCGGATCTGGCTACACCTTC
NA	NA	TRBV5-1	TRBJ2-5	CASSLVSSEETQYF	TGCGCCAGCAGCTTGGTATCTAGTGAAGAGACCCAGTACTTC
NA	few	TRBV19	TRBJ1-2	CASSSPTGGGYTF	TGTGCCAGTAGTTCACCGACAGGAGGAGGCTACACCTTC
NA	NA	TRBV7-3	TRBJ1-3	CASSLNQGPGNTIYF	TGTGCCAGCAGTTTAAACCAGGGTCCCGGAAACACCATATATTTT
NA	few	TRBV2	TRBJ1-1	CASSGGIQGKVNTEAFF	TGTGCCAGCAGTGGCGGAATCCAGGGGAAAGTGAACACTGAAGCTTTCTTT
NA	NA	TRBV28	TRBJ1-2	CASSLFTGYGYTF	TGTGCCAGCAGTTTATTTACGGGGTATGGCTACACCTTC
TRBD1	NA	TRBV7-9	TRBJ2-7	CASSTLTGGHSYEQYF	TGTGCCAGCAGCACCCTAACAGGGGGCCACTCCTACGAGCAGTACTTC
NA	NA	TRBV19	TRBJ1-2	CASGGPHIPNYGYTF	TGTGCCAGCGGGGGGCCCCATATTCCTAACTATGGCTACACCTTC
NA	NA	TRBV11-2	TRBJ1-1	CASSLSLSGGGTEAFF	TGTGCCAGCAGCTTATCGCTTTCGGGGGGCGGCACTGAAGCTTTCTTT
NA	NA	TRBV6-6	TRBJ1-5	CASSYSTPINQPQHF	TGTGCCAGCAGTTACTCGACACCCATCAATCAGCCCCAGCATTTT
NA	NA	TRBV10-2	TRBJ1-1	CASSKKWWEQGNTEAFF	TGCGCCAGCAGTAAGAAGTGGTGGGAACAGGGGAACACTGAAGCTTTCTTT
NA	NA	TRBV19	TRBJ2-1	CASSIGAGPSSYNEQFF	TGTGCCAGTAGTATAGGGGCGGGCCCTAGCTCCTACAATGAGCAGTTCTTC
TRBD2	few	TRBV7-6	TRBJ2-1	CASSQGQGLAGSAEQFF	TGTGCCAGCAGTCAAGGGCAGGGACTAGCGGGGTCCGCCGAGCAGTTCTTC
NA	NA	TRBV30	TRBJ2-2	CAWSVFGGVGNTGELFF	TGTGCCTGGAGTGTATTCGGCGGGGTTGGGAACACCGGGGAGCTGTTTTTT
NA	NA	TRBV18	TRBJ2-7	CASSVWASYEQYF	TGTGCCAGCTCCGTTTGGGCCTCCTACGAGCAGTACTTC
NA	NA	TRBV9	TRBJ1-3	CASSVAAGGFSGNTIYF	TGTGCCAGCAGCGTAGCCGCCGGGGGGTTCTCTGGAAACACCATATATTTT
NA	few	TRBV18	TRBJ1-4	CASSPRGPGATETNEKLFF	TGTGCCAGCTCACCAAGAGGGCCGGGAGCCACCGAAACTAATGAAAAACTGTTTTTT
TRBD1	NA	TRBV4-1	TRBJ1-4	CASSQPGGNEKLFF	TGCGCCAGCAGCCAACCAGGGGGTAATGAAAAACTGTTTTTT
TRBD1	NA	TRBV4-1	TRBJ1-2	CASSQGTGNYGYTF	TGCGCCAGCAGCCAGGGGACAGGGAACTATGGCTACACCTTC
NA	NA	TRBV5-4	TRBJ2-7	CASSLGTASYEQYF	TGTGCCAGCAGCTTGGGAACAGCCTCCTACGAGCAGTACTTC
NA	NA	TRBV19	TRBJ1-1	CASSMGQKAFF	TGTGCCAGTAGTATGGGACAAAAGGCTTTCTTT
TRBD2	NA	TRBV7-2	TRBJ2-1	CASSLARLAGPYNEQFF	TGTGCCAGCAGCTTAGCTAGACTAGCGGGACCCTACAATGAGCAGTTCTTC
NA	NA	TRBV5-6	TRBJ1-1	CASSLAEGDMNTEAFF	TGTGCCAGCAGCTTGGCTGAGGGGGATATGAACACTGAAGCTTTCTTT
TRBD1	NA	TRBV27	TRBJ1-1	CASRENRGRTEAFF	TGTGCCAGCAGGGAAAACAGGGGGCGAACTGAAGCTTTCTTT
NA	once	TRBV10-3	TRBJ2-7	CAISESGYEQYF	TGTGCCATCAGTGAATCGGGTTACGAGCAGTACTTC
NA	NA	TRBV2	TRBJ2-3	CASSQAGDTQYF	TGTGCCAGCAGCCAAGCGGGAGATACGCAGTATTTT
NA	once	TRBV6-6	TRBJ1-5	CASSFEGGQPQHF	TGTGCCAGCAGTTTCGAGGGGGGGCAGCCCCAGCATTTT
NA	NA	TRBV27	TRBJ1-1	CASSFAGETEAFF	TGTGCCAGCAGTTTCGCAGGGGAAACTGAAGCTTTCTTT
NA	NA	TRBV7-8	TRBJ2-4	CASSLRKDRGSQNIQYF	TGTGCCAGCAGCTTAAGGAAGGATCGGGGGAGTCAAAACATTCAGTACTTC
TRBD1	NA	TRBV7-9	TRBJ2-7	CASSAGTVGSYEQYF	TGTGCCAGCAGCGCCGGGACAGTTGGATCCTACGAGCAGTACTTC
NA	few	TRBV20-1	TRBJ1-6	CSASPQGGDISPLHF	TGCAGTGCTAGTCCACAGGGCGGAGATATTTCACCCCTCCACTTT
TRBD2	NA	TRBV7-3	TRBJ2-3	CASSPLAGGPGDTQYF	TGTGCCAGCAGCCCCCTAGCGGGCGGGCCGGGAGATACGCAGTATTTT